One T cell receptor beta chain is described in this entry. The antigen remains undetermined. Sequencing used immunoSEQ multiplex PCR; TCRdb keeps in-frame clones, though not all of them. The profile covers around 22,000 clones, with 65% to 80% appearing a single time and 10% taken by the ten largest. Before sequencing, viral peptide pools were used by the ViraFEST assay to expand antigen-specific CD4+ T cells. Subsequent to a culture period of 10 to 11 days, CD4+ T cells were isolated. Of the BNT162b2 and mRNA-1273 vaccines, participants received two doses of one or the other. Two million PBMC were placed in each well, which was supplemented with approximately 9.7 IU/ml IL-2 and about 10 ug/ml peptides. Cultures had half their medium replaced with IL-2 medium on days 3 and 7. The data originate from a study of vaccination effects on CD4 cells after COVID-19. Study-wide background: Post-vaccine draws lagged the second dose by a median of 72 days. Study-level points and caveats: There was marked clonal contraction among infection- and vaccine-induced clones late after vaccination.

Germline values: CDR1 SGHDT, CDR2 YYEEEE. This CDR3 comprises 15 residues. Trimming took 3 bases from V and 1 from J, leaving 13 bases between them. The clonotype comes from a human donor who received a COVID-19 vaccine. The sequencing here drew on CD4+ T cells from PBMCs cultured with HCoV-NL63 spike peptides, taken after COVID-19 vaccination. The rearrangement joins TRBV5-6 to TRBJ2-5, with D unresolved. The CDR3 spells CASSSQPTVQETQYF. Written as DNA, the CDR3 is TGTGCCAGCAGCTCCCAACCAACAGTCCAAGAGACCCAGTACTTC.